The present T cell receptor beta chain was sequenced within a study of blood T cell repertoires in COVID-19. TCRdb's table, derived via immunoSEQ multiplex PCR, lists solely in-frame clones and lacks some. The repertoire holds about 90,000 clones, 75% to 90% seen once, with around 1.6% in the top ten. Losses at the gene ends were 1 base for V and 2 bases for J; bases not matched to a gene: 5. This CDR3 region has 15 residues. Per germline, CDR1 MNHEY and CDR2 SMNVEV (reference sequence). This receptor was obtained from a man older than 75 with acute or convalescent COVID-19. The source material was peripheral blood. The chain is built from TRBV27 and TRBJ2-7; 7 bases agree with TRBD2. The CDR3 reads CASSLFWGGAYEQYF. Written as DNA, the CDR3 is TGTGCCAGCAGTTTATTCTGGGGAGGGGCCTACGAGCAGTACTTC.